The clone carrying this T cell receptor beta chain has more than one count but fewer than ten. What it binds is unknown. These data belong to a study of cytomegalovirus exposure and HLA in healthy donors. Study findings and constraints: Later work associated 16,951 TCR beta sequences with HLA alleles at 0.05 false discovery rate. Presence/absence comparisons presumed near-even sequencing depth among donors. Among TCR beta chains of equal frequency, HLA-associated ones were more clonally expanded in a later analysis.

This PCR relied on a set of 60 Vbeta primers and 13 Jbeta primers. Libraries were prepared by immunoSEQ multiplex PCR; TCRdb keeps only in-frame clonotypes and omits some of them. The sample records about 130,000 clones, 75% to 85% being singletons. After removal of 4 bases from V and 6 bases from J, the junction contained 13 bases not matched to a gene. Germline CDR1 is SGHRS and CDR2 is YFSETQ. CDR3 length: 15 residues. At the time of sampling, donors were nominally healthy, though unrecorded immune exposures were likely. This clonotype originated in a man aged 18-30 years in good health and CMV-seronegative. The chain combines TRBV5-1 with TRBJ2-7; 7 positions match TRBD2. The material sequenced was PBMCs. The CDR3 DNA is TGCGCCAGCAGCCCCTGGCTCGCGGGAGCGTCCGAGCAGTACTTC. Translated: CASSPWLAGASEQYF.